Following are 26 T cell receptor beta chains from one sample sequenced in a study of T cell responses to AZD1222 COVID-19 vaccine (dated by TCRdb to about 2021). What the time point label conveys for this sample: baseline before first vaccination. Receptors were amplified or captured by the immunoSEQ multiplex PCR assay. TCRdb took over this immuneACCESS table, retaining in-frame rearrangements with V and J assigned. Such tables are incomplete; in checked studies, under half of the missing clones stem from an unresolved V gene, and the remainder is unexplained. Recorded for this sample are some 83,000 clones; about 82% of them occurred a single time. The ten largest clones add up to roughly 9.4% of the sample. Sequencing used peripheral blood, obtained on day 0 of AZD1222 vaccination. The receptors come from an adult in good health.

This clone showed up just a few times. This CDR3 is CASSPGFPLGRGYNEQFF. The CDR3 DNA follows: TGCGCCAGCAGCCCCGGCTTTCCCCTGGGAAGAGGGTACAATGAGCAGTTCTTC. V usage is TRBV4-3 and J usage is TRBJ2-1, with D possibly matching TRBD2 (5 bases). The ends were cut back, 4 bases at V and 4 bases at J, with 23 bases in the middle. The CDR3 is 18 residues long. CDR1 and CDR2 (germline): LGHNA, YSLEER.

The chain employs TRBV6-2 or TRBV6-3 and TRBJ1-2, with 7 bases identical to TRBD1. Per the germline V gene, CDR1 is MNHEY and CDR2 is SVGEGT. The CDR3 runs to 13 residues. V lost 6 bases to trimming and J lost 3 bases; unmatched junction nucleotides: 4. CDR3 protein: CASSRDSYYGYTF. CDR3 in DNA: TGTGCCAGCAGCCGGGACAGCTACTATGGCTACACCTTC.

CDR3 loop: CASSPNFESGGLYNEQFF. CDR3 coding DNA: TGTGCCAGCAGTCCGAATTTTGAGAGCGGGGGGCTTTACAATGAGCAGTTCTTC. This chain joins TRBV28 and TRBJ2-1; TRBD2 matches at 9 bases. This CDR3 has 18 residues. V gave up 5 bases and J gave up 4 bases; unmatched junction bases: 15. Germline V gives CDR1 MDHEN, CDR2 SYDVKM.

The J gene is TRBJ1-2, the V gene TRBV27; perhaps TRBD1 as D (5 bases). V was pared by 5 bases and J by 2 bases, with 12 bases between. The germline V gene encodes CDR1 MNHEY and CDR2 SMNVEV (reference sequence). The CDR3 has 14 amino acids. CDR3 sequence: CASSPRGSNYGYTF. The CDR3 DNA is TGTGCCAGCAGTCCGCGGGGGTCCAACTATGGCTACACCTTC.

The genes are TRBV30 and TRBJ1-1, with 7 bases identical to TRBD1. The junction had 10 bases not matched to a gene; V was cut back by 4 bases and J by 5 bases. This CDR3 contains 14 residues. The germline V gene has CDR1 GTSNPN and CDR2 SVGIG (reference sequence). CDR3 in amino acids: CAWTPGQGETEAFF. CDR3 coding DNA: TGTGCCTGGACCCCGGGGCAGGGGGAAACTGAAGCTTTCTTT.

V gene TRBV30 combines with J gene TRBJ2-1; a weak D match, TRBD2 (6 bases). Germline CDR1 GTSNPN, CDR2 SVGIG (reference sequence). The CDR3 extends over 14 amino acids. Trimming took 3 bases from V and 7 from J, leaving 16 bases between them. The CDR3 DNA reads TGTGCCTGGAGCGGCCCCGGGAGAGGGAATGAGCAGTTCTTC. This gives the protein CAWSGPGRGNEQFF.

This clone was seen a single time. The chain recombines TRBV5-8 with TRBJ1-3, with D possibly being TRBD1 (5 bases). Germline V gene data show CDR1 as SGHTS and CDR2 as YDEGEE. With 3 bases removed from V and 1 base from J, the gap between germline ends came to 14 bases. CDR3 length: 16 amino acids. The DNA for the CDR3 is TGTGCCAGCAGCTATCAAGCAGGGATATCTGGAAACACCATATATTTT. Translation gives CASSYQAGISGNTIYF.

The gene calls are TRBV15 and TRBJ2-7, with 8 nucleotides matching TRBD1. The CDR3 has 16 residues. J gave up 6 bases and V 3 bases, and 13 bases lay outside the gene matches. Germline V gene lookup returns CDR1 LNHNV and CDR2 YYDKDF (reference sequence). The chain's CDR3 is CATSRGGTGRPGEQYF. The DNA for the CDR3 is TGTGCCACCAGCAGGGGCGGGACAGGCCGGCCGGGCGAGCAGTACTTC.

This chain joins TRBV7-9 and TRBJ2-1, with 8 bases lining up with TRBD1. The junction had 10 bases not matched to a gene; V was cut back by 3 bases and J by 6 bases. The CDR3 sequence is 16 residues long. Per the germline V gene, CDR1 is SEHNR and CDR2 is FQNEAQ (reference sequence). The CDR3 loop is CASSFVHADRGNEQFF. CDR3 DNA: TGTGCCAGCAGCTTTGTTCATGCTGACAGGGGCAATGAGCAGTTCTTC.

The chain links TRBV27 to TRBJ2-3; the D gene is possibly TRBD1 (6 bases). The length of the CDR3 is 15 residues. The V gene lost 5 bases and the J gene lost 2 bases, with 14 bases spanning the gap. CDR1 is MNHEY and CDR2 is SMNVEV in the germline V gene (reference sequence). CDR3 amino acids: CASSPKTGYTDTQYF. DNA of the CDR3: TGTGCCAGCAGTCCGAAGACAGGATACACAGATACGCAGTATTTT.

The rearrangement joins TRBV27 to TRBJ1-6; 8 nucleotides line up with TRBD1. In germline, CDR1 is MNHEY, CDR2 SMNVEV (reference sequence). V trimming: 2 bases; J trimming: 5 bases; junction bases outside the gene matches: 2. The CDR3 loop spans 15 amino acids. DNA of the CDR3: TGTGCCAGCAGTTTAGGACAGGGACATAATTCACCCCTCCACTTT. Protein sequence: CASSLGQGHNSPLHF.

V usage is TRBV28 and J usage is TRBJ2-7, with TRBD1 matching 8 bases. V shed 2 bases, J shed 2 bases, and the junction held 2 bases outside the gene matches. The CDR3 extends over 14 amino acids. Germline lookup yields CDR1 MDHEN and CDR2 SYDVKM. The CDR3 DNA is TGTGCCAGCAGTTTAAAGGGACAGGCCTACGAGCAGTACTTC. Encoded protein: CASSLKGQAYEQYF. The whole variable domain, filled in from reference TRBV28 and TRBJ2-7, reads DVKVTQSSRYLVKRTGEKVFLECVQDMDHENMFWYRQDPGLGLRLIYFSYDVKMKEKGDIPEGYSVSREKKERFSLILESASTNQTSMYLCASSLKGQAYEQYFGPGTRLTVT.

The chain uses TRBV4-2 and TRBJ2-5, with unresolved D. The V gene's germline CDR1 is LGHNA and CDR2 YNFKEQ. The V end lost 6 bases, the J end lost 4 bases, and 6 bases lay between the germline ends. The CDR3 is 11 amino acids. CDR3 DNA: TGTGCCAGCAGAACGGGAGAGACCCAGTACTTC. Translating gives CASRTGETQYF.

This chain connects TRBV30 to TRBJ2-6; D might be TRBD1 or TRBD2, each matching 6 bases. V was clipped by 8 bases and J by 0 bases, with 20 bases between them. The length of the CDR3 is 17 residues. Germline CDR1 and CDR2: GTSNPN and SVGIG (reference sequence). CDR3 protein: CAHYRGRGRSGANVLTF. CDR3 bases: TGTGCCCATTATCGAGGTCGGGGGCGCTCTGGGGCCAACGTCCTGACTTTC. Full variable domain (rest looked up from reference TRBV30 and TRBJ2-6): SQTIHQWPATLVQPVGSPLSLECTVEGTSNPNLYWYRQAAGRGLQLLFYSVGIGQISSEVPQNLSASRPQDRQFILSSKKLLLSDSGFYLCAHYRGRGRSGANVLTFGAGSRLTVL.

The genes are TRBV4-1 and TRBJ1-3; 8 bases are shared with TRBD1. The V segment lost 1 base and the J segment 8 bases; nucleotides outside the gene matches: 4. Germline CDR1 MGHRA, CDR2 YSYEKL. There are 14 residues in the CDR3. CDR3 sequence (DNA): TGCGCCAGCAGCCAAGGCAGGGGGCACGACACCATATATTTT. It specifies CASSQGRGHDTIYF.

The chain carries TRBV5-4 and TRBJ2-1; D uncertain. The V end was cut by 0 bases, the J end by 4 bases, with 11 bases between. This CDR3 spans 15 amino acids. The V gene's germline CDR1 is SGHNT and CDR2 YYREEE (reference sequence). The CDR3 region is CASSLALGQYNEQFF. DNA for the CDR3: TGTGCCAGCAGCTTGGCCCTGGGCCAGTACAATGAGCAGTTCTTC.

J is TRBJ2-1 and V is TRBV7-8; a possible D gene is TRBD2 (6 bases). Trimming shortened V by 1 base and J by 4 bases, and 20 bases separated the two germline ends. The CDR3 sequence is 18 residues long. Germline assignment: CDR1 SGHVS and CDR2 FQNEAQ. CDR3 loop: CASSLVGLGAGRYNEQFF. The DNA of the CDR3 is TGTGCCAGCAGCTTAGTAGGATTAGGGGCCGGGAGATACAATGAGCAGTTCTTC.

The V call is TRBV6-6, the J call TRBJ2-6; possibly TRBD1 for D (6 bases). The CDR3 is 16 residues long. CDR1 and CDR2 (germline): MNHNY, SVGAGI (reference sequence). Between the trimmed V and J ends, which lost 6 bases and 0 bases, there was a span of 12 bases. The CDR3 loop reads CASRTGNPSGANVLTF. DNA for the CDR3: TGTGCCAGCAGGACAGGTAACCCCTCTGGGGCCAACGTCCTGACTTTC.

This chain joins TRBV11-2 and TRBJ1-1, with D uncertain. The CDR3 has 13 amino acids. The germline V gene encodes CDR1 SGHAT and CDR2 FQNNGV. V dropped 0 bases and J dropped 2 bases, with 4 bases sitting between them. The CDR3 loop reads CASSLDRNTEAFF. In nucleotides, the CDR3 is TGTGCCAGCAGCTTAGATAGAAACACTGAAGCTTTCTTT.

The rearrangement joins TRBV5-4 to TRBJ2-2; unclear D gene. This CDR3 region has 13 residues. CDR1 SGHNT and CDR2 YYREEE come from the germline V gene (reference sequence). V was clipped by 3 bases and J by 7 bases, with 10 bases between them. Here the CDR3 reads CASSSEWGGELFF. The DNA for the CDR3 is TGTGCCAGCAGCTCCGAATGGGGCGGGGAGCTGTTTTTT.

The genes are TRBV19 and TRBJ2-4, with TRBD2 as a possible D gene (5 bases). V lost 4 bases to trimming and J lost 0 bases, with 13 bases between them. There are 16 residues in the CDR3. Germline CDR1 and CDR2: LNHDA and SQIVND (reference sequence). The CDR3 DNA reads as TGTGCCAGTAGTAGGGGTCGGGAACTAGCCAAAAACATTCAGTACTTC. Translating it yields CASSRGRELAKNIQYF.

Written as DNA, the CDR3 is TGTGCCAGTAGCCATCCTCGGGGAGGCACCGGGGAGCTGTTTTTT. It specifies CASSHPRGGTGELFF. The genes are TRBV19 and TRBJ2-2, with D possibly matching TRBD2 (6 bases). Trimming left V 6 bases short and J 4 bases short, with 15 bases between. Germline CDR1 LNHDA, CDR2 SQIVND (reference sequence). CDR3 length equals 15 residues.

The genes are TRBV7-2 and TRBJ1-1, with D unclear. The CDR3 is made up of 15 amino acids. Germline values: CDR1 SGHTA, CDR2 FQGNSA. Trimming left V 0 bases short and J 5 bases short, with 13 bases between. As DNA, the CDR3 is TGTGCCAGCAGCTTAGCGGCCACCCAGAGGACTGAAGCTTTCTTT. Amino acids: CASSLAATQRTEAFF.

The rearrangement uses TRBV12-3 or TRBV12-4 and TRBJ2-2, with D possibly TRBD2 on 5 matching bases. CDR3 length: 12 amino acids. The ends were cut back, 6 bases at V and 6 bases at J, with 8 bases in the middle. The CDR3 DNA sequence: TGTGCCAGCAGCTCCGGGGCCGGGGAGCTGTTTTTT. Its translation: CASSSGAGELFF.

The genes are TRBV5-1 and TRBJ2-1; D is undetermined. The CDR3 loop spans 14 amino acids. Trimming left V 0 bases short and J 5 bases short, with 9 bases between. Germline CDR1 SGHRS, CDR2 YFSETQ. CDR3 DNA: TGCGCCAGCAGCTTGGGGTCACCGGACAATGAGCAGTTCTTC. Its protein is CASSLGSPDNEQFF.

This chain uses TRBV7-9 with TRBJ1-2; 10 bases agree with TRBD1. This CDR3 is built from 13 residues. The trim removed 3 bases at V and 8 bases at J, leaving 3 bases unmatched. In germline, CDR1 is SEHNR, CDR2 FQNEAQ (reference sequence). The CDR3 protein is CASSLGQGNGYTF. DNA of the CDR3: TGTGCCAGCAGCTTGGGACAGGGGAACGGCTACACCTTC. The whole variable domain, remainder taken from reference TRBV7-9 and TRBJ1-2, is DTGVSQNPRHKITKRGQNVTFRCDPISEHNRLYWYRQTLGQGPEFLTYFQNEAQLEKSRLLSDRFSAERPKGSFSTLEIQRTEQGDSAMYLCASSLGQGNGYTFGSGTRLTVV.